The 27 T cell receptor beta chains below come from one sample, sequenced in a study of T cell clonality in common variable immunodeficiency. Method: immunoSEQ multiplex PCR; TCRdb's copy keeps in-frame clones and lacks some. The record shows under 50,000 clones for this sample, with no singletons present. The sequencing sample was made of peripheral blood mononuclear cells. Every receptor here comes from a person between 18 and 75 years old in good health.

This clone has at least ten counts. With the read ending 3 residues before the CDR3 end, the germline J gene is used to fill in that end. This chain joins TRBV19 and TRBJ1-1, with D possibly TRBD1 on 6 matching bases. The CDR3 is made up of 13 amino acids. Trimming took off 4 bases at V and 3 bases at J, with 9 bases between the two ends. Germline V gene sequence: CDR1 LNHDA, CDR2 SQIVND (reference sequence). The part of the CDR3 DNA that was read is TGTGCCAGTAGTACGCACAGGGACACTGAA. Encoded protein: CASSTHRDTE. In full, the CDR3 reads CASSTHRDTEAFF.

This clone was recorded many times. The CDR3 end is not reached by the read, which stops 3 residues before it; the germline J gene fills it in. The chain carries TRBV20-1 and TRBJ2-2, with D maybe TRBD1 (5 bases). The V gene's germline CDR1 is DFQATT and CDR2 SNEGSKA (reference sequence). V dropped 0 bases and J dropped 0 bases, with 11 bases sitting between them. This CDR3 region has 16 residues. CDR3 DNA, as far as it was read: TGCAGTGCTAGAGATTGGGGCTATTCGAACACCGGGGAG. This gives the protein CSARDWGYSNTGE. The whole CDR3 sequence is CSARDWGYSNTGELFF.

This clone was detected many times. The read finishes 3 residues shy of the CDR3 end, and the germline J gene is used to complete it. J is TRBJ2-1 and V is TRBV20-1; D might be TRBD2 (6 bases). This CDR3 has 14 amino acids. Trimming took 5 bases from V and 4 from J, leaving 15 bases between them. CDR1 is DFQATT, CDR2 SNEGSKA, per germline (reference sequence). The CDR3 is CSAEQTSRYNEQFF. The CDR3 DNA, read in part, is TGCAGTGCTGAACAGACTAGTCGGTACAATGAG.

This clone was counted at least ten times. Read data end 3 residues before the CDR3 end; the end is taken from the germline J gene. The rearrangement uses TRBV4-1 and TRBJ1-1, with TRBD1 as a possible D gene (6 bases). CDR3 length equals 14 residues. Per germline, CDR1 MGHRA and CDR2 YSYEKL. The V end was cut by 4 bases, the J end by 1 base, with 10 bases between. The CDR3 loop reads CASSLNRANTEAFF. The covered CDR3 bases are TGCGCCAGCAGCCTCAACAGGGCGAACACTGAA.

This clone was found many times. CDR3 region: CASGRDREGAFF. CDR3 bases read: TGTGCCAGCGGTAGGGACAGGGAAGGA. The chain carries TRBV5-5 and TRBJ1-1; 9 bases line up with TRBD1. Read coverage stops 3 residues before the CDR3 terminus; the germline J gene supplies the remainder. This CDR3 region has 12 residues. Germline CDR1 SGHKS, CDR2 YYEKEE (reference sequence).

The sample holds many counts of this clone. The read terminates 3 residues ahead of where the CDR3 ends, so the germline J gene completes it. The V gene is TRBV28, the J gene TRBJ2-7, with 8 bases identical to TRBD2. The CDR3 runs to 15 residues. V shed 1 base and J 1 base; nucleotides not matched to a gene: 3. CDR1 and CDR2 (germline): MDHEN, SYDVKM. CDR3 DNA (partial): TGTGCCAGCAGTTTATCCAGCGGGGGATCCTACGAG. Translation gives CASSLSSGGSYE. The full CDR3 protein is CASSLSSGGSYEQYF.

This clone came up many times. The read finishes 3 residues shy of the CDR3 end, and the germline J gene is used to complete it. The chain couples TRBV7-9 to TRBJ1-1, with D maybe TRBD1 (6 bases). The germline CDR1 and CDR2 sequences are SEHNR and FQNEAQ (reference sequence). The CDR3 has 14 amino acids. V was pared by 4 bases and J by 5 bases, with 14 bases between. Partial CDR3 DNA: TGTGCCAGCAGCTCTATACAGGGAGGTACTGAA. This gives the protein CASSSIQGGTE. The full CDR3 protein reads CASSSIQGGTEAFF.

The covered CDR3 bases are TGTGCCAGCAGTGAAAATAGCGGGAGCTCCTACGAC. This gives the protein CASSENSGSSYD. The CDR3 in its entirety is CASSENSGSSYDYTF. J is TRBJ1-2 and V is TRBV6-1; D uncertain. The missing CDR3 end, 3 residues past where the read stops, is filled in from the germline J gene. The CDR3 covers 15 residues. CDR1 and CDR2 (germline): MNHNS, SASEGT.

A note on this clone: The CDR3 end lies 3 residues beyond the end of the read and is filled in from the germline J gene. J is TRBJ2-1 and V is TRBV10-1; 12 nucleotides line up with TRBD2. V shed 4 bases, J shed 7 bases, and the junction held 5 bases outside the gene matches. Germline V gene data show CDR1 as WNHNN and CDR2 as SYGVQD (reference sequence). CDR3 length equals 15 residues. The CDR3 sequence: CASSAGLAGRNEQFF. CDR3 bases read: TGCGCCAGCAGTGCCGGACTAGCGGGAAGAAATGAG.

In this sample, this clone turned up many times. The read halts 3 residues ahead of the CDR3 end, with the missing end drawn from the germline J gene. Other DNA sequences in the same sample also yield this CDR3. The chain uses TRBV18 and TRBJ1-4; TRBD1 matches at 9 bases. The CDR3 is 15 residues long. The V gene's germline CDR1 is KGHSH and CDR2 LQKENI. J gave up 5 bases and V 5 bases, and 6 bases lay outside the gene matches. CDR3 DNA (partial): TGTGCCAGCTCATTACGGACAGGGGAGAATGAAAAA. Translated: CASSLRTGENEK. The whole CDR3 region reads CASSLRTGENEKLFF.

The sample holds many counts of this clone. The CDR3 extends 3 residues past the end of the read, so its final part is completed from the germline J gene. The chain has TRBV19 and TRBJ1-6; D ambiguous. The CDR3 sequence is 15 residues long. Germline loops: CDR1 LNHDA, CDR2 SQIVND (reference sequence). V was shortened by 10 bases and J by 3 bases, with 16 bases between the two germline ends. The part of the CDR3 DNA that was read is TGTGCCACCTCCCCAGGCAACCTCTATAATTCACCC. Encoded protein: CATSPGNLYNSP. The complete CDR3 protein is CATSPGNLYNSPLHF.

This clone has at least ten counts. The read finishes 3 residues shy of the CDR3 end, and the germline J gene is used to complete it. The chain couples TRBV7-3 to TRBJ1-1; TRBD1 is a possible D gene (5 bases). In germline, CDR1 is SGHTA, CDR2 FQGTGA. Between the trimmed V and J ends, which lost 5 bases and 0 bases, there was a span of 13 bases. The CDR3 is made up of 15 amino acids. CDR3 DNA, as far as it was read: TGTGCCAGCAGCCCGGGGGGGAGAATGAACACTGAA. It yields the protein CASSPGGRMNTE. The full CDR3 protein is CASSPGGRMNTEAFF.

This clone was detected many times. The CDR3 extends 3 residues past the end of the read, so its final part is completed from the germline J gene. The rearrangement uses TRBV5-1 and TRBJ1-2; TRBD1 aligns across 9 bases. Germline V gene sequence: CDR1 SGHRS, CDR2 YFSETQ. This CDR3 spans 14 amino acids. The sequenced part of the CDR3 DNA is TGCGCCAGCAGCGCCCCAACAGGGGGCGATCGC. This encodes CASSAPTGGDR. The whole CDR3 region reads CASSAPTGGDRYTF.

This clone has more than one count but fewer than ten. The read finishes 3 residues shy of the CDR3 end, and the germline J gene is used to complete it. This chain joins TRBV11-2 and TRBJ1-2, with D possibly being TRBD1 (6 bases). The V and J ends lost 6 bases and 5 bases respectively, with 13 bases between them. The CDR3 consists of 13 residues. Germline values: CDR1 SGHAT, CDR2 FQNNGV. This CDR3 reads CASSQDSLYGYTF. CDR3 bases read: TGTGCCAGCAGTCAGGACAGCCTATATGGC.

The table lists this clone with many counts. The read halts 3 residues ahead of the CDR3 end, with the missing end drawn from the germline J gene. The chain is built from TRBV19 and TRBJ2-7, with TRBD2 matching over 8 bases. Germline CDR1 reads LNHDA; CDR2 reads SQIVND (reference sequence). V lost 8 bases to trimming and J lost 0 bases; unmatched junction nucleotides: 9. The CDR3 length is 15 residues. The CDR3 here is CASAAGGGISYEQYF. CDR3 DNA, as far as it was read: TGTGCCAGTGCGGCGGGCGGGGGGATCTCCTACGAG.

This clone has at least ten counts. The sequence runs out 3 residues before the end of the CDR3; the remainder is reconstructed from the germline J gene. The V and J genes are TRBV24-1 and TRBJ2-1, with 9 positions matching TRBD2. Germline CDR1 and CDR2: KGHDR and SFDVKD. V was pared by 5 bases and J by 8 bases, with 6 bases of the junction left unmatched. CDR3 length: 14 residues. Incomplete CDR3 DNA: TGTGCCACCAGTGGGGGTAGCGGGAGAGATGAG. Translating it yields CATSGGSGRDE. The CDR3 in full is CATSGGSGRDEQFF.

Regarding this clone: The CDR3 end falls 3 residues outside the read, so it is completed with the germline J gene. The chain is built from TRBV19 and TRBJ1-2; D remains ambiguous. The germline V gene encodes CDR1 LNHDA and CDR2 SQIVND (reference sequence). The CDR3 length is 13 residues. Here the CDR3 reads CASSPGLIYDYTF. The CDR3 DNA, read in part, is TGTGCCAGTAGCCCCGGACTGATCTACGAC.

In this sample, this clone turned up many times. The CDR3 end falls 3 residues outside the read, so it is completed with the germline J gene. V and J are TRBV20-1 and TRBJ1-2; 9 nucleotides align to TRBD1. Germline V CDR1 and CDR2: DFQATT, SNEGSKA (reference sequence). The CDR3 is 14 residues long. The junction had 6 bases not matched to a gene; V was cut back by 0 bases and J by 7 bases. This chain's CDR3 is CSARDRDREGGYTF. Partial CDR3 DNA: TGCAGTGCTAGAGATAGGGACAGGGAAGGTGGC.

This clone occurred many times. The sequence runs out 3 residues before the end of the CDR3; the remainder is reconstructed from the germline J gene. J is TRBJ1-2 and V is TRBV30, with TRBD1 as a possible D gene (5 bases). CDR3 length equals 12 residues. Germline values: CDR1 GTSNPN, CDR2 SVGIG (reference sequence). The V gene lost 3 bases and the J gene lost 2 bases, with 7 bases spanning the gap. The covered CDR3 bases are TGTGCCTGGAGAAAGGGGAACTATGGC. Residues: CAWRKGNYG. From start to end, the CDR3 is CAWRKGNYGYTF.

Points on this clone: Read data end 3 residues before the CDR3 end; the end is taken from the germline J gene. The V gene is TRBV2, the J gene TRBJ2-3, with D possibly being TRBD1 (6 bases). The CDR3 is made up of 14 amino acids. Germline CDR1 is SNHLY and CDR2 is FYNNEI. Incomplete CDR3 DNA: TGTGCCAGTACTCGGGACACTCCGAAAGAGACG. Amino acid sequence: CASTRDTPKET. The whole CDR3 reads CASTRDTPKETQYF.

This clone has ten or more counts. CDR3 bases read: TGTGCCAGCATCCTAAGGACAGGGGGAATAGATGGC. Residues: CASILRTGGIDG. The CDR3 reads in full as CASILRTGGIDGYTF. The chain uses TRBV7-2 and TRBJ1-2; 10 bases line up with TRBD1. The CDR3 end lies 3 residues beyond the end of the read and is filled in from the germline J gene. The CDR3 is 15 amino acids. Germline-derived CDR1 and CDR2 are SGHTA and FQGNSA. Trimming took 7 bases from V and 6 from J; bases not matched to a gene: 11.

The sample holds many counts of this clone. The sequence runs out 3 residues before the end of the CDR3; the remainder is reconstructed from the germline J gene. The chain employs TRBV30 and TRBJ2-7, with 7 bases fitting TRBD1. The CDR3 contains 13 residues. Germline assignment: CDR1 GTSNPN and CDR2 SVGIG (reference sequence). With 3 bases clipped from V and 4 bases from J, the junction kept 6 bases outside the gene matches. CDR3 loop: CAWREQGLYEQYF. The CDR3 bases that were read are TGTGCCTGGAGGGAACAGGGGCTGTACGAG. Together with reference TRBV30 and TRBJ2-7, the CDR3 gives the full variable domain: SQTIHQWPATLVQPVGSPLSLECTVEGTSNPNLYWYRQAAGRGLQLLFYSVGIGQISSEVPQNLSASRPQDRQFILSSKKLLLSDSGFYLCAWREQGLYEQYFGPGTRLTVT.

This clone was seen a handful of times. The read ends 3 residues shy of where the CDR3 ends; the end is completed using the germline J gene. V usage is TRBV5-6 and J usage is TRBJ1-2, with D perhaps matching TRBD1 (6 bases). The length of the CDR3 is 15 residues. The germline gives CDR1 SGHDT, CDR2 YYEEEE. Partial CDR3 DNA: TGTGCCAGCAGTCGAAGCGACAGGTACACAGATACC. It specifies CASSRSDRYTDT. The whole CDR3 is CASSRSDRYTDTYTF.

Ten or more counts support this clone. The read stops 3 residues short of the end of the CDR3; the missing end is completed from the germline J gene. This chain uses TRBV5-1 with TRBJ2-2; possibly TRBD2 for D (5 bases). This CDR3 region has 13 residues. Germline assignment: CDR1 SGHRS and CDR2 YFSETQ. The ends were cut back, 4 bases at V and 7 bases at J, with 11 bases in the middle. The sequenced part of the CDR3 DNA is TGCGCCAGCAGCCTCGACGGGGTCGGGGAG. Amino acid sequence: CASSLDGVGE. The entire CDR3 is CASSLDGVGELFF.

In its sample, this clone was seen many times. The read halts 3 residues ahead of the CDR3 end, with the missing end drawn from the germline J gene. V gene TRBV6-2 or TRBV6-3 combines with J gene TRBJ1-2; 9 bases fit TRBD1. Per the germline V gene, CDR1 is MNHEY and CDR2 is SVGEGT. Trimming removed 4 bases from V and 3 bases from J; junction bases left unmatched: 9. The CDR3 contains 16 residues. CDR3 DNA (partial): TGTGCCAGCAGTTCCTTACCGGGACAGGGACACTATGGC. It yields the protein CASSSLPGQGHYG. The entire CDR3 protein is CASSSLPGQGHYGYTF.

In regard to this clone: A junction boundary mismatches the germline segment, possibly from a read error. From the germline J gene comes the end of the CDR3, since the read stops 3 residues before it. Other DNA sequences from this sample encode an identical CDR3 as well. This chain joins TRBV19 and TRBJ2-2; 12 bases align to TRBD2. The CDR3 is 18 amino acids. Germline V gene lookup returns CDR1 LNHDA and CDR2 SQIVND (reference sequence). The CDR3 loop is CASNLGLAGGVNTGELFF. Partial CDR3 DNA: TGCGCCAGCAACCTGGGGCTAGCGGGAGGGGTGAACACCGGGGAG. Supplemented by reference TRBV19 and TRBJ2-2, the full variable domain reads DGGITQSPKYLFRKEGQNVTLSCEQNLNHDAMYWYRQDPGQGLRLIYYSQIVNDFQKGDIAEGYSVSREKKESFPLTVTSAQKNPTAFYLCASNLGLAGGVNTGELFFGEGSRLTVL.

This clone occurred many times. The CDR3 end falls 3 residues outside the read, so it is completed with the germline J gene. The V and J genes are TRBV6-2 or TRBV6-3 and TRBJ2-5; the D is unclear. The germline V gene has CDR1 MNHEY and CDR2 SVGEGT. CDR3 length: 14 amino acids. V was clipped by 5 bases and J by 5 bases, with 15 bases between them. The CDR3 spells CASSKDSYGETQYF. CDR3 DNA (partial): TGTGCCAGCAGTAAAGACTCTTATGGGGAGACC.